The entry below describes one T cell receptor beta chain. These data are taken from a study of blood T cell repertoires in COVID-19. The wider study: From T cells, B-cell-depleted T cells, or PBMCs came the material, which was cDNA or gDNA.

In the original workflow: Estimation of nucleated cell counts was performed using reference gene primer amplification. Clones were sequenced by immunoSEQ multiplex PCR, and TCRdb holds only the in-frame ones, with some missing. V and J calls and clone size are as listed in that table; D and trimming were resolved from the DNA. The repertoire holds some 180,000 clones, around 85% seen once, with around 7.5% in the top ten. With 8 bases removed from V and 7 bases from J, the gap between germline ends came to 14 bases. The germline CDR1 and CDR2 sequences are GTSNPN and SVGIG (reference sequence). The CDR3 is 12 amino acids.

The chain combines TRBV30 with TRBJ1-4; TRBD1 might be the D (5 bases). The TCR was taken from a woman aged 55-75 years with acute or convalescent COVID-19. Input material: peripheral blood. The CDR3 loop is CAQGGVGEKLFF. Written as DNA, the CDR3 is TGTGCCCAAGGAGGGGTGGGTGAAAAACTGTTTTTT.